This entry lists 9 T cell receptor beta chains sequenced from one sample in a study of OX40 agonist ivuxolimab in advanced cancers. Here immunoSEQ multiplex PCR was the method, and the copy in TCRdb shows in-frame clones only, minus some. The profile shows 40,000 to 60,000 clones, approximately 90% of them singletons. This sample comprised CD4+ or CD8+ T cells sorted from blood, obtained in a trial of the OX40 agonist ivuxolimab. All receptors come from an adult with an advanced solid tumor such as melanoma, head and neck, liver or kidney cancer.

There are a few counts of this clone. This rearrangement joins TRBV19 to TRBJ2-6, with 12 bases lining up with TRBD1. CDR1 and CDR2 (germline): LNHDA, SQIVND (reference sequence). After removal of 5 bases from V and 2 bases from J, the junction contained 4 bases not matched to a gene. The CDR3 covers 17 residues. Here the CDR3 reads CASSRRDRGPGANVLTF. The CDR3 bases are TGTGCCAGTAGTCGCCGGGACAGGGGGCCTGGGGCCAACGTCCTGACTTTC. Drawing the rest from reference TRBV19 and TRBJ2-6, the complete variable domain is DGGITQSPKYLFRKEGQNVTLSCEQNLNHDAMYWYRQDPGQGLRLIYYSQIVNDFQKGDIAEGYSVSREKKESFPLTVTSAQKNPTAFYLCASSRRDRGPGANVLTFGAGSRLTVL.

The CDR3 DNA sequence: TGTGCCAGCAGCCCTTTGACCACAGATACGCAGTATTTT. It specifies CASSPLTTDTQYF. V gene TRBV7-2 combines with J gene TRBJ2-3; D remains ambiguous. The V end was cut by 5 bases, the J end by 2 bases, with 8 bases between. Looked up from germline, CDR1 is SGHTA and CDR2 is FQGNSA. The CDR3 length is 13 residues.

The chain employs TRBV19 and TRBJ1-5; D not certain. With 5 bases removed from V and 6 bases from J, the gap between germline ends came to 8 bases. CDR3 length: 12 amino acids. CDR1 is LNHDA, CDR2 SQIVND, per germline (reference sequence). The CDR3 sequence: CASSQLSQPQHF. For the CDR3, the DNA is TGTGCCAGTAGTCAGCTATCTCAGCCCCAGCATTTT.

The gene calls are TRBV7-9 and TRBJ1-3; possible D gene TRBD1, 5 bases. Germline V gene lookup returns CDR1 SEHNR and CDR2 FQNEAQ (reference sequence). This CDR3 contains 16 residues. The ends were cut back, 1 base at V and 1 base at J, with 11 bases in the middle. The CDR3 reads CASSLGGLSSGNTIYF. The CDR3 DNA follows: TGTGCCAGCAGCTTAGGGGGGTTATCTTCTGGAAACACCATATATTTT.

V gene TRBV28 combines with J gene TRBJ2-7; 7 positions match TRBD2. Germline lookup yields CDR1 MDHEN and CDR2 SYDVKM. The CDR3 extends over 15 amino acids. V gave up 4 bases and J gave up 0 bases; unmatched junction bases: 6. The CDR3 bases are TGTGCCAGCAGTTCGCCCCCTAGCGGCTCCTACGAGCAGTACTTC. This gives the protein CASSSPPSGSYEQYF.

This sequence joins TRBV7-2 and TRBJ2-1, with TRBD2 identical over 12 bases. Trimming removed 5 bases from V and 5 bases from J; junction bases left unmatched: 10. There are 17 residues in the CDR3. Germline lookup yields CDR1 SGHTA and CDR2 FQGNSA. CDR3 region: CASSETTGLAGNNEQFF. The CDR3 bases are TGTGCCAGCAGCGAGACTACAGGACTAGCGGGAAACAATGAGCAGTTCTTC.

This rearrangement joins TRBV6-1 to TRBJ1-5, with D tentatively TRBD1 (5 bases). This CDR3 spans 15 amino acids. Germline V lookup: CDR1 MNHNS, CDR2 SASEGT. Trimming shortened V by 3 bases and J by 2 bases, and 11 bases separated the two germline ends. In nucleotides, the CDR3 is TGTGCCAGCAGTGAGGGGGGAGGAGGCAATCAGCCCCAGCATTTT. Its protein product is CASSEGGGGNQPQHF.

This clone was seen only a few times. The CDR3 DNA reads as TGTGCCATCAGTGAGGGGTTTGGGTCGGGAGTTAGTTCCTACGAGCAGTACTTC. Encoded protein: CAISEGFGSGVSSYEQYF. The chain is built from TRBV10-3 and TRBJ2-7, with D possibly being TRBD2 (6 bases). The germline CDR1 and CDR2 sequences are ENHRY and SYGVKD. There are 18 residues in the CDR3. Trimming stripped 2 bases from V and 1 base from J, with 21 bases between.

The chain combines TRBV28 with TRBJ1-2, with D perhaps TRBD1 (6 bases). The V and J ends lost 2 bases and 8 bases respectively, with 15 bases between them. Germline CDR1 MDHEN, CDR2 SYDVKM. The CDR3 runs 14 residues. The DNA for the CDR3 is TGTGCCAGCAGTTTAACAGGGATAATAACGGGCTACACCTTC. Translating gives CASSLTGIITGYTF.